These T cell receptor beta chains were read from a single sample in a study of cytomegalovirus exposure and HLA in healthy donors. TCRdb's table, derived via immunoSEQ multiplex PCR, lists solely in-frame clones and lacks some. The repertoire consists of 150,000 to 200,000 clones, with 82% occurring once and the leading ten covering approximately 0.092%. Sequencing was carried out using PBMCs. The receptors were gathered from a boy aged 2 to 10 in good health and CMV-seronegative. The CDR3 runs from the conserved cysteine through the conserved F or W.

J: TRBJ2-3
V: TRBV27
CDR3: CASSFIMAGGTDTQYF

J: TRBJ2-1
V: TRBV6-1
CDR3: CASSEAVTHSYNEQFF

J: TRBJ1-2
V: TRBV28
CDR3: CASTLREGGYTF

J: TRBJ2-2
V: TRBV2
CDR3: CASSQNRDRELSSTGELFF

J: TRBJ2-1
V: TRBV7-9
CDR3: CASSPGTAYNEQFF

J: TRBJ1-5
V: TRBV9
CDR3: CASSVGDREDQPQHF

J: TRBJ2-3
V: TRBV4-1
CDR3: CASSQRGTDTQYF

J: TRBJ2-7
V: TRBV11-2
CDR3: CASSLALASGVYEQYF

J: TRBJ1-1
V: TRBV29-1
CDR3: CSVGGQGSTEAFF

J: TRBJ1-1
V: TRBV18
CDR3: CASSPQKGQGMWAEAFF

J: TRBJ1-5
V: TRBV30
CDR3: CAWSARKNQPQHF

J: TRBJ2-5
V: TRBV4-2
CDR3: CASNPRTRETQYF

J: TRBJ1-4
V: TRBV29-1
CDR3: CSVWDWNEKLFF